What follows are 6 T cell receptor beta chains derived from one specimen sequenced in a study of neurological immune-mediated disorders. TCRdb passed the 5' RACE reads through MiXCR, listing each CDR3 protein once. This repertoire shows over 35,000 distinct CDR3 sequences, 3.5% to 5% found once; its top ten account for 5.7%. Sequencing was performed on PBMCs. Receptors were obtained from a woman in her sixties or seventies with multiple sclerosis.

Ten or more counts support this clonotype. The chain has TRBV20-1 and TRBJ2-7, with D tentatively TRBD2 (6 bases). The V gene lost 3 bases and the J gene lost 5 bases, with 8 bases spanning the gap. Germline lookup yields CDR1 DFQATT and CDR2 SNEGSKA (reference sequence). The CDR3 has 11 residues. As DNA, the CDR3 is TGCAGTGCTAGCGGGAGCGACGAGCAGTACGTC. This sequence encodes CSASGSDEQYV.

This clonotype has a count of ten or more. The genes are TRBV7-3 and TRBJ1-1; D gene unclear. This CDR3 is 16 amino acids long. The germline CDR1 and CDR2 sequences are SGHTA and FQGTGA. V shed 0 bases and J shed 1 base, with 12 bases lying between them. The CDR3 region is CASSLTHGEGNTEAFF. CDR3 DNA sequence: TGTGCCAGCAGCTTAACTCACGGTGAAGGGAACACTGAAGCTTTCTTT.

This chain joins TRBV12-3 or TRBV12-4 and TRBJ2-1; D not certain. V was trimmed by 6 bases and J by 3 bases, leaving 6 bases between them. This CDR3 has 12 amino acids. In nucleotides, the CDR3 is TGTGCCAGCAGCCTTCTCTACAATGAGCAGTTCTTC. Protein sequence: CASSLLYNEQFF.

This clonotype turned up a few times. The rearrangement joins TRBV11-2 to TRBJ2-3, with D unresolved. Germline V gene sequence: CDR1 SGHAT, CDR2 FQNNGV. Deletions cut 3 bases from V and 0 bases from J, with 7 bases between. There are 14 residues in the CDR3. The CDR3 nucleotides read TGTGCCAGCAGCTTCGACACTAGCACAGATACGCAGTATTTT. It translates to CASSFDTSTDTQYF.

A few counts support this clonotype. The chain links TRBV7-3 to TRBJ1-1; maybe TRBD1 (5 bases). The V end lost 1 base, the J end lost 3 bases, and 9 bases lay between the germline ends. Germline V lookup: CDR1 SGHTA, CDR2 FQGTGA. CDR3 size: 14 residues. The CDR3 DNA is TGTGCCAGCAGCTTAATGGGAGGGGACACTGAAGCTTTCTTT. This encodes CASSLMGGDTEAFF.

This clonotype came up many times. V is TRBV20-1 and J is TRBJ2-3; 14 nucleotides align to TRBD2. Germline assignment: CDR1 DFQATT and CDR2 SNEGSKA (reference sequence). J lost 1 base, V lost 6 bases, and 9 bases had no gene match. The CDR3 has 17 amino acids. The CDR3 bases are TGCAGTGCGGAGGGGACTAGCGGGAGAGGGGGCACAGATACGCAGTATTTT. Protein product: CSAEGTSGRGGTDTQYF.